This is a list of T cell receptor beta chains from one sample in a study of beta chain features in type 1 diabetes. Libraries were prepared by immunoSEQ multiplex PCR; TCRdb keeps only in-frame clonotypes and omits some of them. The table includes 130,000 or so clones, approximately 9% detected once. The specimen was central memory CD4+ T cells from blood. The receptors come from a man aged 30 to 39 with type 1 diabetes. CDR3s include the opening cysteine and the closing phenylalanine or tryptophan. The D gene is left open where the match is weak. Part of the rows lack a size; the others show once, few, many or a class for expanded clones.

J,V,D,length,size,CDR3,DNA
TRBJ1-6,TRBV18,TRBD1,13,NA,CASSSDRDSPLHF,TGTGCCAGCTCATCCGACAGGGATTCACCCCTCCACTTT
TRBJ1-1,TRBV20-1,NA,11,few,CSAPRRGEAFF,TGCAGTGCCCCAAGGAGGGGTGAAGCTTTCTTT
TRBJ2-3,TRBV28,TRBD2,16,NA,CASSLSGTSGTDTQYF,TGTGCCAGCAGCCTTTCCGGGACTAGCGGCACAGATACGCAGTATTTT
TRBJ2-2,TRBV27,NA,13,NA,CASSVSLGGELFF,TGTGCCAGCAGTGTATCCCTCGGGGGGGAGCTGTTTTTT
TRBJ1-6,TRBV5-1,TRBD1,18,NA,CASSLGSRQGGYNSPLHF,TGCGCCAGCAGCTTGGGCTCCCGACAGGGTGGCTATAATTCACCCCTCCACTTT
TRBJ2-3,TRBV7-8,NA,16,NA,CASRGLGRTSTDTQYF,TGTGCCAGCAGGGGACTGGGCCGGACTAGCACAGATACGCAGTATTTT
TRBJ1-5,TRBV9,TRBD1,16,few,CASSSGTGYSNQPQHF,TGTGCCAGCAGCTCCGGGACAGGCTATAGCAATCAGCCCCAGCATTTT
TRBJ2-6,TRBV5-4,NA,13,NA,CASSADSQYVLTF,TGTGCCAGCAGCGCGGACAGCCAATACGTCCTGACTTTC
TRBJ2-3,TRBV4-2,NA,15,NA,CASSRGLASTDTQYF,TGTGCCAGCAGCCGCGGGCTAGCTTCCACAGATACGCAGTATTTT
TRBJ1-2,TRBV6-5,NA,14,NA,CASSPSSQGYGYTF,TGTGCCAGCAGTCCATCATCCCAGGGCTATGGCTACACCTTC
TRBJ1-6,TRBV11-2,NA,16,once,CASSLPYDSLGSPLHF,TGTGCCAGCAGCCTTCCCTATGACAGTTTAGGATCACCCCTCCACTTT
TRBJ1-6,TRBV19,NA,14,NA,CASVMTRGGSPLHF,TGTGCCAGTGTAATGACAAGAGGAGGGTCACCCCTCCACTTT
TRBJ1-2,TRBV2,TRBD1,12,few,CASTDRGYGYTF,TGTGCCAGTACCGACAGGGGCTATGGCTACACCTTC
TRBJ1-5,TRBV5-6,NA,15,few,CASSLYLTANQPQHF,TGTGCCAGCAGCTTGTATTTGACAGCTAATCAGCCCCAGCATTTT
TRBJ2-3,TRBV9,TRBD2,15,few,CASSAAGGRTDTQYF,TGTGCCAGCAGCGCAGCGGGGGGGCGTACAGATACGCAGTATTTT
TRBJ2-1,TRBV9,TRBD2,15,few,CASSVGGSGDNEQFF,TGTGCCAGCAGCGTAGGAGGTAGCGGGGACAATGAGCAGTTCTTC
TRBJ1-1,TRBV5-4,NA,13,NA,CASSKGGEAEAFF,TGTGCCAGCAGCAAGGGCGGGGAGGCTGAAGCTTTCTTT
TRBJ2-3,TRBV9,TRBD2,16,NA,CASSGGAGTNGFTQYF,TGTGCCAGCAGCGGCGGGGCCGGGACTAACGGTTTTACGCAGTATTTT
TRBJ2-7,TRBV27,TRBD2,15,few,CASSLSRLGGKEQYF,TGTGCCAGCAGTTTATCCCGACTGGGAGGGAAAGAGCAGTACTTC
TRBJ2-5,TRBV7-7,TRBD1,14,few,CASSPREGAETQYF,TGTGCTAGCAGCCCCCGCGAGGGGGCAGAGACCCAGTACTTC
TRBJ2-7,TRBV30,NA,12,few,CAWSEPGAKQYF,TGTGCCTGGAGTGAGCCGGGAGCCAAGCAGTACTTC
TRBJ2-3,TRBV19,NA,14,few,CASSIDLFTDTQYF,TGTGCCAGTAGTATAGATCTTTTTACAGATACGCAGTATTTT
TRBJ1-2,TRBV7-2,TRBD1,13,NA,CASRRGLEFGYTF,TGTGCCAGCCGGAGGGGGCTTGAGTTTGGCTACACCTTC
TRBJ2-7,TRBV5-8,NA,13,NA,CASSSQNSYEQYF,TGTGCCAGCAGCTCCCAGAACTCCTACGAGCAGTACTTC
TRBJ2-4,TRBV4-3,NA,11,NA,CASSLENIQYF,TGCGCCAGCAGTCTAGAAAACATTCAGTACTTC
TRBJ2-7,TRBV6-5,TRBD1,15,few,CATNNLGQGSDEQYF,TGTGCCACCAACAATCTAGGACAGGGATCGGACGAGCAGTACTTC
TRBJ2-6,TRBV7-6,TRBD2,17,NA,CASSQQMGGAGANVLTF,TGTGCCAGCAGCCAACAAATGGGGGGGGCTGGGGCCAACGTCCTGACTTTC
TRBJ2-5,TRBV5-1,TRBD1,15,NA,CASSPGQGQGETQYF,TGCGCCAGCAGCCCGGGACAGGGGCAAGGAGAGACCCAGTACTTC
TRBJ2-2,TRBV4-3,TRBD1,14,NA,CASSQAGTAGELFF,TGCGCCAGCAGCCAGGCCGGGACAGCCGGGGAGCTGTTTTTT
TRBJ2-5,TRBV7-2,NA,11,few,CASSFTGAQYF,TGTGCCAGCAGCTTCACGGGGGCCCAGTACTTC
TRBJ1-6,TRBV13,TRBD1,17,NA,CASSLALGQGGNSPLHF,TGTGCCAGCAGCTTAGCCCTGGGACAGGGGGGAAATTCACCCCTCCACTTT
TRBJ2-7,TRBV4-1,TRBD1,14,NA,CASSLQGSSYEQYF,TGCGCCAGCAGCCTACAGGGGTCCTCCTACGAGCAGTACTTC